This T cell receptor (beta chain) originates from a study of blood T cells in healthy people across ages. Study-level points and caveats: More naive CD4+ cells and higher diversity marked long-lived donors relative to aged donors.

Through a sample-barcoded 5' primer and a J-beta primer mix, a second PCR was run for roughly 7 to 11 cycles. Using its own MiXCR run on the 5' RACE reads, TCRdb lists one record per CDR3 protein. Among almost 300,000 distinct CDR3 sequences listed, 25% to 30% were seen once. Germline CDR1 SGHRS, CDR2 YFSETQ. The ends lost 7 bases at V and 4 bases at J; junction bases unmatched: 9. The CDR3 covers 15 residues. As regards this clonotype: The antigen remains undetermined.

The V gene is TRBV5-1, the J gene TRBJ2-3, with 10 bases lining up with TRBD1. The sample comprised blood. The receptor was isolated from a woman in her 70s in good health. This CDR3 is CASFRGTGVADTQYF. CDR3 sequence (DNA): TGCGCCAGCTTTAGGGGGACAGGGGTTGCAGATACGCAGTATTTT.